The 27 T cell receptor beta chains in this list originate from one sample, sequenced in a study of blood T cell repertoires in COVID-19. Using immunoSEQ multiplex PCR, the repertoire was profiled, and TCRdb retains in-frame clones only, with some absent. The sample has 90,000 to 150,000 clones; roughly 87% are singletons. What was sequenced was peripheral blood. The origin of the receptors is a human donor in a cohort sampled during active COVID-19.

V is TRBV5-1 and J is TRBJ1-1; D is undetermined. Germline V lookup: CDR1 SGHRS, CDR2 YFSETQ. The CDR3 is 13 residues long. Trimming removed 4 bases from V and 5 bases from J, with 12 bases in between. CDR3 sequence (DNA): TGCGCCAGCAGCGAAATACGCGGGACTGAAGCTTTCTTT. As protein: CASSEIRGTEAFF.

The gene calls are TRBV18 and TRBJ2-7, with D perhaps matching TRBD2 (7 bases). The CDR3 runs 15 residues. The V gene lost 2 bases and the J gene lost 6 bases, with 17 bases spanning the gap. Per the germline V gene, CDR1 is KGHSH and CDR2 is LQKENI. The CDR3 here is CASSPGGGSLFEQYF. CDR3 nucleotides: TGTGCCAGCTCACCAGGGGGCGGGAGCTTATTCGAGCAGTACTTC.

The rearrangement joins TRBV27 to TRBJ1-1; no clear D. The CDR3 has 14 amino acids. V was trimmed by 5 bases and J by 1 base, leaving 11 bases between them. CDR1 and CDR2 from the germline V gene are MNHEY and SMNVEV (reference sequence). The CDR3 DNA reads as TGTGCCAGCAGTCCCAGAGGTAGGAACACTGAAGCTTTCTTT. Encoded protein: CASSPRGRNTEAFF.

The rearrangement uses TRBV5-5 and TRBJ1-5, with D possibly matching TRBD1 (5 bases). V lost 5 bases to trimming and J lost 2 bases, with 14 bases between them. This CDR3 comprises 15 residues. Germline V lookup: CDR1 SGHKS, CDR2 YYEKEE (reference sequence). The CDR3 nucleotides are TGTGCCAGCAGTCGGGGGGTTGTGCGCAATCAGCCCCAGCATTTT. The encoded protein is CASSRGVVRNQPQHF.

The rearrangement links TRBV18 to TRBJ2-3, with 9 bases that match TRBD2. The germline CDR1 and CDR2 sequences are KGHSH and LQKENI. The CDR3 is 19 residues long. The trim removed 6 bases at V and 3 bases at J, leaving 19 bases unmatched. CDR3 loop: CASSFLNDLTSGVTDTQYF. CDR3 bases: TGTGCCAGCTCGTTCTTAAACGACTTGACTAGCGGAGTTACAGATACGCAGTATTTT.

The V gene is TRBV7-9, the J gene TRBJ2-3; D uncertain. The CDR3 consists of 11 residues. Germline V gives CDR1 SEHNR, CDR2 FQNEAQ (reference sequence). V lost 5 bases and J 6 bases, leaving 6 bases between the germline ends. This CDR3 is CASSPRDTQYF. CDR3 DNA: TGTGCCAGCAGCCCCAGGGATACGCAGTATTTT.

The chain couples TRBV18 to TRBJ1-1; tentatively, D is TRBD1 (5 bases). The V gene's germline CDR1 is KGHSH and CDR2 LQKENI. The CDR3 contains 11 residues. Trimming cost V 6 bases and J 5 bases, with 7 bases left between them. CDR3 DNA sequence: TGTGCCAGCTCGGGGGGAACTGAAGCTTTCTTT. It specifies CASSGGTEAFF.

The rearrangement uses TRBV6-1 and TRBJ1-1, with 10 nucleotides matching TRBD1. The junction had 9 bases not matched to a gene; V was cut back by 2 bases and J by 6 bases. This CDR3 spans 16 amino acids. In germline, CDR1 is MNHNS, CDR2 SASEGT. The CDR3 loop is CASSERDRGSIAEAFF. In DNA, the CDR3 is TGTGCCAGCAGTGAAAGGGACAGGGGTTCAATTGCTGAAGCTTTCTTT.

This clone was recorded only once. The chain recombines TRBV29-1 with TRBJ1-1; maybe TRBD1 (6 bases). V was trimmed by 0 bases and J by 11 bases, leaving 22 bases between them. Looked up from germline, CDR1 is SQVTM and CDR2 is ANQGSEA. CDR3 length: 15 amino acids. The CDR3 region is CSVEDGGGSSLGAFF. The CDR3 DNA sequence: TGCAGCGTTGAAGACGGCGGGGGCTCCTCGTTGGGGGCTTTCTTT.

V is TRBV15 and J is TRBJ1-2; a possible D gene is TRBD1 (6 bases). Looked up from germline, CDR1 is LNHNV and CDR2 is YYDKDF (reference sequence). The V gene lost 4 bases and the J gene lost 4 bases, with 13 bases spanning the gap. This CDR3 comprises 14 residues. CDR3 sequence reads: CATSTGTPSYGYTF. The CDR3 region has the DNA TGTGCCACCAGCACCGGGACACCCTCCTATGGCTACACCTTC.

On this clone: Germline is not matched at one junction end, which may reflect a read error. The CDR3 coding sequence is TGTGCCAGCTCCCCACTCGGGGCAGGGGTAAGCTATGGCTACACCTTC. This sequence encodes CASSPLGAGVSYGYTF. The chain recombines TRBV18 with TRBJ1-2; TRBD1 is a possible D gene (6 bases). Germline values: CDR1 KGHSH, CDR2 LQKENI. CDR3 length: 16 amino acids.

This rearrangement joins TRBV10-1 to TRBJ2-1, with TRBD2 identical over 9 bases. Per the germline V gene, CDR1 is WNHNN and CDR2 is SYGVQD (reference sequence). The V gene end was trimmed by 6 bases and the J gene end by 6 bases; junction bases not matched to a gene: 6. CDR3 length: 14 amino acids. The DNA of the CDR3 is TGCGCCAGCAGCGAGGCGGGGGGGCCCAATGAGCAGTTCTTC. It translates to CASSEAGGPNEQFF.

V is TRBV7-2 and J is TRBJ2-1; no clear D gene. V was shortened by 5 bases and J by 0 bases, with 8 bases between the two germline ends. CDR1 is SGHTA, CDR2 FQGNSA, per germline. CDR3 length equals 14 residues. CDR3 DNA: TGTGCCAGCAGCCCTATAAACTCCTACAATGAGCAGTTCTTC. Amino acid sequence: CASSPINSYNEQFF.

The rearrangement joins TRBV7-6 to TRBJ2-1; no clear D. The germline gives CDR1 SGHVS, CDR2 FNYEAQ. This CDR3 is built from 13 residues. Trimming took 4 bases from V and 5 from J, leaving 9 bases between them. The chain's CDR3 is CASSSTPDNEQFF. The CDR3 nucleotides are TGTGCCAGCAGCTCAACTCCGGACAATGAGCAGTTCTTC.

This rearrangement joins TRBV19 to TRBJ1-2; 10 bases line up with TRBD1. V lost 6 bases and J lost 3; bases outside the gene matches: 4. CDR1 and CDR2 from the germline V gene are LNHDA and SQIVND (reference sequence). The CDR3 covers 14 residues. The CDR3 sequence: CASRQTGGDYGYTF. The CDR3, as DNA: TGTGCCAGTAGGCAGACAGGGGGCGACTATGGCTACACCTTC. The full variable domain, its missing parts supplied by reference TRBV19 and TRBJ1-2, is DGGITQSPKYLFRKEGQNVTLSCEQNLNHDAMYWYRQDPGQGLRLIYYSQIVNDFQKGDIAEGYSVSREKKESFPLTVTSAQKNPTAFYLCASRQTGGDYGYTFGSGTRLTVV.

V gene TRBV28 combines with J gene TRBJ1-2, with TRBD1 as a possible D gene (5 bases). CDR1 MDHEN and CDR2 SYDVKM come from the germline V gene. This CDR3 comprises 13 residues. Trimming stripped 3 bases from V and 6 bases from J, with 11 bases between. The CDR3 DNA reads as TGTGCCAGCAGTTTGCAGGGCCCGGATGGCTACACCTTC. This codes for CASSLQGPDGYTF.

The CDR3 loop reads CASSLGRERTQYF. The CDR3 DNA sequence: TGTGCCAGCAGCTTGGGCAGGGAAAGGACCCAGTACTTC. The chain uses TRBV7-8 and TRBJ2-5; D is perhaps TRBD1 (5 bases). This CDR3 contains 13 residues. CDR1 is SGHVS, CDR2 FQNEAQ, per germline. Trimming pared 3 bases from V and 7 bases from J, leaving 12 bases between.

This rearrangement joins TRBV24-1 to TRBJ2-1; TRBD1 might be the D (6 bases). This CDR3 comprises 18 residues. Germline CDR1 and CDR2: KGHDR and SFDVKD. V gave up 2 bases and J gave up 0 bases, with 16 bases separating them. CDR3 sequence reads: CATSDSRGDRSSYNEQFF. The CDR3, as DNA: TGTGCCACCAGTGATTCGAGAGGCGACAGGAGCTCCTACAATGAGCAGTTCTTC.

The CDR3: CASSERGQSNTGELFF. The CDR3 nucleotides are TGTGCCAGCAGTGAAAGAGGTCAGTCGAACACCGGGGAGCTGTTTTTT. The chain links TRBV2 to TRBJ2-2; D is unresolved. This CDR3 has 16 residues. Germline V CDR1 and CDR2: SNHLY, FYNNEI. Trimming left V 2 bases short and J 0 bases short, with 10 bases between.

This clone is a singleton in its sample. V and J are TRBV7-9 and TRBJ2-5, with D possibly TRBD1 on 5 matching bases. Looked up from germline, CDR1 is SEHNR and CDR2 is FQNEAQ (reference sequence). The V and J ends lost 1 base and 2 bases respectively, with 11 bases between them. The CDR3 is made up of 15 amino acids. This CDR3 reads CASSLVVQGQETQYF. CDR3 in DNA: TGTGCCAGCAGCTTAGTTGTGCAGGGACAAGAGACCCAGTACTTC.

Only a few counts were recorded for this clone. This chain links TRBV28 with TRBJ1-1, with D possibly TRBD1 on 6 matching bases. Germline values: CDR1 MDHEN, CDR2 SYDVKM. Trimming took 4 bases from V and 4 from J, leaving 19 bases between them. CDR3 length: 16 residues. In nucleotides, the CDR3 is TGTGCCAGCAGTTGTCGGACAGTAAAGGGATGCACTGAAGCTTTCTTT. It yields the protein CASSCRTVKGCTEAFF.

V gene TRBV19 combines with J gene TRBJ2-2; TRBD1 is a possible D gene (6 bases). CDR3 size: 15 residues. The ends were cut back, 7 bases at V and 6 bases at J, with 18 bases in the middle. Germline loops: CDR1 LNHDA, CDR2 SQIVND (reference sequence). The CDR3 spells CASTPGPGTPGELFF. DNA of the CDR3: TGTGCCAGTACCCCCGGCCCCGGGACACCCGGGGAGCTGTTTTTT.

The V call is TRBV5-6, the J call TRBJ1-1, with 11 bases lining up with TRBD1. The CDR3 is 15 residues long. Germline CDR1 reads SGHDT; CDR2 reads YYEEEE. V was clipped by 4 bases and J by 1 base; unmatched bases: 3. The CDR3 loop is CASSPGQGANTEAFF. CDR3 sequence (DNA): TGTGCCAGCAGCCCCGGACAGGGGGCGAACACTGAAGCTTTCTTT.

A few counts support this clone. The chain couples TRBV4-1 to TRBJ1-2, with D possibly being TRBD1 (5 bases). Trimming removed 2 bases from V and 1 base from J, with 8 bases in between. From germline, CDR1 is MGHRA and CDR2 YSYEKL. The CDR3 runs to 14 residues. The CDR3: CASSQPGNNYGYTF. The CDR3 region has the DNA TGCGCCAGCAGCCAACCAGGGAATAACTATGGCTACACCTTC.

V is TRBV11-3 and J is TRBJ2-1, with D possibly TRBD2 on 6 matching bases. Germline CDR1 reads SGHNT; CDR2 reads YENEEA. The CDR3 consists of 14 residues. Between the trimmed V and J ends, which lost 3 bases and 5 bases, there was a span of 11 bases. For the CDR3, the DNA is TGTGCCAGCAGCTTTAGCGGCCGACACAATGAGCAGTTCTTC. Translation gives CASSFSGRHNEQFF. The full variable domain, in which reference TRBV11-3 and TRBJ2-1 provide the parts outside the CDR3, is EAGVVQSPRYKIIEKKQPVAFWCNPISGHNTLYWYLQNLGQGPELLIRYENEEAVDDSQLPKDRFSAERLKGVDSTLKIQPAELGDSAVYLCASSFSGRHNEQFFGPGTRLTVL.

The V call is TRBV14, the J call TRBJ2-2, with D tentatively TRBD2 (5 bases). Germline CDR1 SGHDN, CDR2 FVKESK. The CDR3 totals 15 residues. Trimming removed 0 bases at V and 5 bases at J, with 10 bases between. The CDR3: CASSQDLTGTGELFF. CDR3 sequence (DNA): TGTGCCAGCAGCCAAGATCTCACGGGGACCGGGGAGCTGTTTTTT.

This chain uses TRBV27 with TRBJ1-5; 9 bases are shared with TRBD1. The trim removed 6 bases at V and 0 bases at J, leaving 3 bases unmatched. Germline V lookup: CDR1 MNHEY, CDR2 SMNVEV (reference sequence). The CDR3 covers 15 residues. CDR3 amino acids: CASRWDRDSNQPQHF. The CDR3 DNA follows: TGTGCCAGCAGATGGGACAGGGATAGCAATCAGCCCCAGCATTTT.